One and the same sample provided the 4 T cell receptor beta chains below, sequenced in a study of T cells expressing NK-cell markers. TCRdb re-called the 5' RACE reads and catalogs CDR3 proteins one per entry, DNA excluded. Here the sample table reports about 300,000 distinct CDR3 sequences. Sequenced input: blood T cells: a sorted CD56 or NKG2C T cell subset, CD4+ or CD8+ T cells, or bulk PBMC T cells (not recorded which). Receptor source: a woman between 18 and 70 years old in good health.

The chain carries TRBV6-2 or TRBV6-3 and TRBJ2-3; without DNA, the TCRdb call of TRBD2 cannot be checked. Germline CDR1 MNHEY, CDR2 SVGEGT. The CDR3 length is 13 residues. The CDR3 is CASSPRGEGTQYF.

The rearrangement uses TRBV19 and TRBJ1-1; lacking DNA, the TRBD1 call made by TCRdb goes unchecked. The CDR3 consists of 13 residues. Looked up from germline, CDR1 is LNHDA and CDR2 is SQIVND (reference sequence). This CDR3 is CASRPGQDYEAFF.

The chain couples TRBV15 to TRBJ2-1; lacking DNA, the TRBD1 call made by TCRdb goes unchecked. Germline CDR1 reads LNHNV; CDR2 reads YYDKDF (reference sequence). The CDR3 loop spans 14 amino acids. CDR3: CATKRGSENNEQFF.

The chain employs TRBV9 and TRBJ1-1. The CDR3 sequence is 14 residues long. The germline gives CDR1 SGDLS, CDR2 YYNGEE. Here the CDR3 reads CASSVVSTNTEAFF.